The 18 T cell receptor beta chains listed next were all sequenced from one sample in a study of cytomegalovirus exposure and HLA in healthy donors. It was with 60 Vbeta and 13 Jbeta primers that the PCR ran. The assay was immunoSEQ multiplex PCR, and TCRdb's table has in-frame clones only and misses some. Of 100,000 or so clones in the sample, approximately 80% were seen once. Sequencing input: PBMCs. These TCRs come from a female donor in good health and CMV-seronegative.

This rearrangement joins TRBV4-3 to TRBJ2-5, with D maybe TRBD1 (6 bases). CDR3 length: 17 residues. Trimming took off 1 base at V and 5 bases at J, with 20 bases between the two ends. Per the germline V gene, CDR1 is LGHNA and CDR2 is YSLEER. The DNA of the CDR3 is TGCGCCAGCAGCCAAGGCGCTCTGGGGGCGCGTGGGGAGACCCAGTACTTC. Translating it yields CASSQGALGARGETQYF.

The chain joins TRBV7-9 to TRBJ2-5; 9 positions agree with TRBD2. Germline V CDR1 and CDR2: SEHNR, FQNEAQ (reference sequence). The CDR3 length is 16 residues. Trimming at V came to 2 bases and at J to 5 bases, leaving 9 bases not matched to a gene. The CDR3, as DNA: TGTGCCAGCAGCTTAATCGTGACTAGCGGACCGGAGACCCAGTACTTC. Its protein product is CASSLIVTSGPETQYF.

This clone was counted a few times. The CDR3, as DNA: TGCGCCAGCAGTGGTATGGGGGAGCTGTTTTTT. Its translation: CASSGMGELFF. The J gene is TRBJ2-2, the V gene TRBV10-1; D gene ambiguous. Germline CDR1 and CDR2: WNHNN and SYGVQD (reference sequence). This CDR3 has 11 residues. V was shortened by 4 bases and J by 8 bases, with 5 bases between the two germline ends.

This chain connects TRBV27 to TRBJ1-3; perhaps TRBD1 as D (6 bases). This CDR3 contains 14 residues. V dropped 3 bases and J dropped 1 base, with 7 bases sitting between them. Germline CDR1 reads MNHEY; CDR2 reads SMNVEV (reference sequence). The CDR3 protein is CASSFDRSGNTIYF. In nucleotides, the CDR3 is TGTGCCAGCAGTTTTGACAGGTCTGGAAACACCATATATTTT.

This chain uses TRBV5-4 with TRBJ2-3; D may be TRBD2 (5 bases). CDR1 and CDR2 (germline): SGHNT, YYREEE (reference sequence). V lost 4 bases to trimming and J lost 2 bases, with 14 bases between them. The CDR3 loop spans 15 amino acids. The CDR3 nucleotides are TGTGCCAGCAGCCCGTCCGGGATCCACACAGATACGCAGTATTTT. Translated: CASSPSGIHTDTQYF.

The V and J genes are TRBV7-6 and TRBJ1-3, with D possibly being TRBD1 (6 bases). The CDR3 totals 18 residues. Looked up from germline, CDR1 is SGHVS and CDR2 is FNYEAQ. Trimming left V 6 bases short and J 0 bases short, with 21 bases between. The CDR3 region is CASSPSTGRLYSGNTIYF. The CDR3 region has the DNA TGTGCCAGCAGTCCCTCGACAGGCCGGCTCTACTCTGGAAACACCATATATTTT.

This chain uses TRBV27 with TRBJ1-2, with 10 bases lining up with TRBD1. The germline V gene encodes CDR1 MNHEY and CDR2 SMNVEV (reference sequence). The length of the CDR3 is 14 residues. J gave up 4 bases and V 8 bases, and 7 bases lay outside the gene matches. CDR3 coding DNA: TGTGCCAGCGGTTATGACAGGGGGCGCTATGGCTACACCTTC. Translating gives CASGYDRGRYGYTF.

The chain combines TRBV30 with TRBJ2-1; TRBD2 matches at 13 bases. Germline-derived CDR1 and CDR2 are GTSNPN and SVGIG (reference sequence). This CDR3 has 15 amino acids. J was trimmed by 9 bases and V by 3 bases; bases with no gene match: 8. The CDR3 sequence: CAWSLLAGGPGEQFF. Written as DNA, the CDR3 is TGTGCCTGGAGCCTACTAGCGGGGGGGCCGGGTGAGCAGTTCTTC.

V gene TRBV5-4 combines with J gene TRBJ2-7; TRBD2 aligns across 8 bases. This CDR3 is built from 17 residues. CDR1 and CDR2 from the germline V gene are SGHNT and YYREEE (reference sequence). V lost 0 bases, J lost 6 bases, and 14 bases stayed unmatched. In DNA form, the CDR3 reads TGTGCCAGCAGCTTGGGGTTCTTGGAGCGGGGGATCGGCGAGCAGTACTTC. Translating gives CASSLGFLERGIGEQYF.

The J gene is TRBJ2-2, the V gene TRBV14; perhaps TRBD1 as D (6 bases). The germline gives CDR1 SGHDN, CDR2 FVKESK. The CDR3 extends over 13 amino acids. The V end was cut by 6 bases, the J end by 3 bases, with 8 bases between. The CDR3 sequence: CASRRQDTGELFF. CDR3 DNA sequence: TGTGCCAGCAGGAGACAGGACACCGGGGAGCTGTTTTTT.

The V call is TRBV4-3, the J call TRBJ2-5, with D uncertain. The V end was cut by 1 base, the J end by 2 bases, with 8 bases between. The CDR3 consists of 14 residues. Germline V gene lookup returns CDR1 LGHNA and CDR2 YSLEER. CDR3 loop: CASSQAKTQETQYF. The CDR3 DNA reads TGCGCCAGCAGCCAAGCTAAGACTCAAGAGACCCAGTACTTC.

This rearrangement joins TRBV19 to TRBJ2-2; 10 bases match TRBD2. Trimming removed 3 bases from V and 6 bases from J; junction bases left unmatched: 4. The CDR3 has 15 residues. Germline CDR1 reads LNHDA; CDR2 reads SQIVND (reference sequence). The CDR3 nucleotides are TGTGCCAGTAGTATTTCTAGCGGGGGCCCCGGGGAGCTGTTTTTT. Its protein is CASSISSGGPGELFF. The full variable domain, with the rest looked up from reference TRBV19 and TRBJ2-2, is DGGITQSPKYLFRKEGQNVTLSCEQNLNHDAMYWYRQDPGQGLRLIYYSQIVNDFQKGDIAEGYSVSREKKESFPLTVTSAQKNPTAFYLCASSISSGGPGELFFGEGSRLTVL.

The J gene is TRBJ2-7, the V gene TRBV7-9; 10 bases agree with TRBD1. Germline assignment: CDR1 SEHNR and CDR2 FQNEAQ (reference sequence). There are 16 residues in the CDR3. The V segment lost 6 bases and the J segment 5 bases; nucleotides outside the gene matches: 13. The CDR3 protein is CASRRGRDRGRDEQYF. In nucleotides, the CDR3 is TGTGCCAGCAGAAGGGGCCGGGACAGGGGACGCGACGAGCAGTACTTC. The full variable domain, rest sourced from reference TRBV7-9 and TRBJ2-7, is DTGVSQNPRHKITKRGQNVTFRCDPISEHNRLYWYRQTLGQGPEFLTYFQNEAQLEKSRLLSDRFSAERPKGSFSTLEIQRTEQGDSAMYLCASRRGRDRGRDEQYFGPGTRLTVT.

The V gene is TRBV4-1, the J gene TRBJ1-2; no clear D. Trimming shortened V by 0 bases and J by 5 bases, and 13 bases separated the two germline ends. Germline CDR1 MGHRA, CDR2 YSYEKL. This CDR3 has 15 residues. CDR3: CASSQDAGVNYGYTF. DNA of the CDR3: TGCGCCAGCAGCCAAGACGCAGGCGTGAATTATGGCTACACCTTC.

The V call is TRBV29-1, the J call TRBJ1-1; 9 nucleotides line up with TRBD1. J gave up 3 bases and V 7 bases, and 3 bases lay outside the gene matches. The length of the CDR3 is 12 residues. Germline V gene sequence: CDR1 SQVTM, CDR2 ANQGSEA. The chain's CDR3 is CSADRGDTEAFF. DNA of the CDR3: TGCAGCGCAGACAGGGGGGACACTGAAGCTTTCTTT.

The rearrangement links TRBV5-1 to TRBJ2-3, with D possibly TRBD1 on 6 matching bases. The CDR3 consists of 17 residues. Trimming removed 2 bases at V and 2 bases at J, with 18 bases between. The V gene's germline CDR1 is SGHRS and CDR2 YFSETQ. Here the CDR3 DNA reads TGCGCCAGCAGCTTCCTCAGGGGACCCCACCTCACAGATACGCAGTATTTT. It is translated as CASSFLRGPHLTDTQYF. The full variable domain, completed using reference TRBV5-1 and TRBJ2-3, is KAGVTQTPRYLIKTRGQQVTLSCSPISGHRSVSWYQQTPGQGLQFLFEYFSETQRNKGNFPGRFSGRQFSNSRSEMNVSTLELGDSALYLCASSFLRGPHLTDTQYFGPGTRLTVL.

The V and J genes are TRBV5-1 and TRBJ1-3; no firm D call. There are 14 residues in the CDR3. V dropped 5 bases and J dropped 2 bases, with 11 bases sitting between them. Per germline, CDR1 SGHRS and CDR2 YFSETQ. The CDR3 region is CASSYRPTGNTIYF. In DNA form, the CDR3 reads TGCGCCAGCAGTTACAGACCTACTGGAAACACCATATATTTT.

The CDR3, as DNA: TGTGCCAGCAGCTTCTACGCCACAGATACGCAGTATTTT. It codes for CASSFYATDTQYF. J is TRBJ2-3 and V is TRBV7-6; D is unresolved. V lost 3 bases and J lost 2, with 6 bases in between. The CDR3 length is 13 residues. The germline CDR1 and CDR2 sequences are SGHVS and FNYEAQ.